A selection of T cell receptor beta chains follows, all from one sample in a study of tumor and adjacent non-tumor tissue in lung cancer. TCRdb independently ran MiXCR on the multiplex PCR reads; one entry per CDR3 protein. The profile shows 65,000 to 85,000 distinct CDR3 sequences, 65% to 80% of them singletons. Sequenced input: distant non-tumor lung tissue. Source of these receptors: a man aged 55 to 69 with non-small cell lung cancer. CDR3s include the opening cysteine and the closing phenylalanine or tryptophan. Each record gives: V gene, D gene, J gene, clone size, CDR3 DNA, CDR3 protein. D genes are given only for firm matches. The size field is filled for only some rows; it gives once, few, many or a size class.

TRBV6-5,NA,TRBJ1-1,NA,TGTGCCAGAAGTCACTGCCTGGGGGCTATGAACACTGAAGCTTTCTTT,CARSHCLGAMNTEAFF
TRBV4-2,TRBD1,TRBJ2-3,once,TGTGTCAGCAGCCAGACCGGGACAGGCAAGCTGCCCCAGTATTTT,CVSSQTGTGKLPQYF
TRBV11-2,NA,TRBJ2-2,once,TGTGCCAGCAACTTTAACGCGGGCGGTGAGCTGTTTTTT,CASNFNAGGELFF
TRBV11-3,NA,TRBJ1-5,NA,TGTGCCAGCGGCCCCGGGCTAGCAGATAGCACAGATACACAGCATTTT,CASGPGLADSTDTQHF
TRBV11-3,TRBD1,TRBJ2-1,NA,TGTGCCAGCTGCCTACAGGGACAGGACAATGAGCAGTTCTTC,CASCLQGQDNEQFF
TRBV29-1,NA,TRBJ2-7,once,TGCAGCGCTGCCGACAACTTCTACGAACAGTACTTC,CSAADNFYEQYF
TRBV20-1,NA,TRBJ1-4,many,TGCAGTGCTAGAGAGCTGGTCGGTGAAAAACTGTTTTTT,CSARELVGEKLFF
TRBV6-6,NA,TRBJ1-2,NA,TGTACCAGCAGTTACGGGACAAACTATGGTTACACCTTC,CTSSYGTNYGYTF
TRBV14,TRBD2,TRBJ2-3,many,TGTGCCAGCAGCCAAGTACCATTCGGGACTAGCGAGACAGATACGCAGTATTTT,CASSQVPFGTSETDTQYF
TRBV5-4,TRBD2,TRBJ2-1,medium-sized,TGTGCCAGCAGCTACCGTAGCGGGAGCCTCTACAATGAGCAGTTCTTC,CASSYRSGSLYNEQFF
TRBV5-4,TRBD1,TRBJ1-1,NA,TGTGCTAGCAGCTCACAGGGGCGGGGAACTGAAGCTCTCTTT,CASSSQGRGTEALF
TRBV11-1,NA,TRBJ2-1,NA,TGTGCCAGCAGCCTCGTCACCTATAGCTCCAATGAGCAGTTCTTC,CASSLVTYSSNEQFF